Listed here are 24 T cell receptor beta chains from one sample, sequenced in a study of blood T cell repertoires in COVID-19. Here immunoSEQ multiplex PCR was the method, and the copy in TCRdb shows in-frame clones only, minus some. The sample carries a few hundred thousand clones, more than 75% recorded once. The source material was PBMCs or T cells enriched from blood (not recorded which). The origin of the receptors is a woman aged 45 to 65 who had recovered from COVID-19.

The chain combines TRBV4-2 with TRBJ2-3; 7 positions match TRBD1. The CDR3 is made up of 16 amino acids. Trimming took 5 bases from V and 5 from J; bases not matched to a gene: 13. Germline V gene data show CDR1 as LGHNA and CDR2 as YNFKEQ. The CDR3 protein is CASSANRQGPKDTQYF. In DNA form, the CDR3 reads TGTGCCAGCAGCGCAAACAGACAGGGTCCGAAAGATACGCAGTATTTT.

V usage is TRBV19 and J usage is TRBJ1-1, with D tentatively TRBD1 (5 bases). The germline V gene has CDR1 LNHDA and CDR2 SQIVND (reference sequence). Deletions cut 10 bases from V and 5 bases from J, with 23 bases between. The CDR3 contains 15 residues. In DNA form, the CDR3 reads TGTGCCACCAAGCCACCGGGACCTGGAGGGACTGAAGCTTTCTTT. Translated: CATKPPGPGGTEAFF.

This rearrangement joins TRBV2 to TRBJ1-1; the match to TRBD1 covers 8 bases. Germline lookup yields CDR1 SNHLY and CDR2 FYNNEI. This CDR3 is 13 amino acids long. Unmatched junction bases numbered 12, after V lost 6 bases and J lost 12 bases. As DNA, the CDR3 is TGTGCCAGCAGAAGACAGGGGCCCAAGGGGACTTTCTTT. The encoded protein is CASRRQGPKGTFF.

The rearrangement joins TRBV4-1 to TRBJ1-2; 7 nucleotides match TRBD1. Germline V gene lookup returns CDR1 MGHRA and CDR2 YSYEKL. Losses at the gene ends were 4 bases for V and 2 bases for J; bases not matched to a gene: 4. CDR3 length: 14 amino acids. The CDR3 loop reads CASSRTGLNYGYTF. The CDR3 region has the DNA TGCGCCAGCAGCCGGACAGGCCTAAACTATGGCTACACCTTC.

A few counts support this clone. The DNA for the CDR3 is TGTGCCAGTAGTATGCGGCGAAGCAATCAGCCCCAGCATTTT. This sequence encodes CASSMRRSNQPQHF. The chain uses TRBV19 and TRBJ1-5; D is uncertain. V was shortened by 3 bases and J by 1 base, with 7 bases between the two germline ends. This CDR3 region has 14 residues. CDR1 is LNHDA, CDR2 SQIVND, per germline (reference sequence). Full variable domain (missing parts from reference TRBV19 and TRBJ1-5): DGGITQSPKYLFRKEGQNVTLSCEQNLNHDAMYWYRQDPGQGLRLIYYSQIVNDFQKGDIAEGYSVSREKKESFPLTVTSAQKNPTAFYLCASSMRRSNQPQHFGDGTRLSIL.

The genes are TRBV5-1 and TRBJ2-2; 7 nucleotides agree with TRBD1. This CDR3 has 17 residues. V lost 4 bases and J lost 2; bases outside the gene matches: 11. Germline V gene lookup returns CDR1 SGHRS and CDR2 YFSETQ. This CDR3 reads CASSLARTGQNTGELFF. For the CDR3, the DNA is TGCGCCAGCAGCCTCGCCCGGACAGGACAAAACACCGGGGAGCTGTTTTTT.

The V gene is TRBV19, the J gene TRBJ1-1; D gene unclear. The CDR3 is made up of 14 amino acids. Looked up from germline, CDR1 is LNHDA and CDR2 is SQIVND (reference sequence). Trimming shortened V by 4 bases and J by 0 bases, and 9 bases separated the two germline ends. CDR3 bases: TGTGCCAGTAGTAACCCGACAATGAACACTGAAGCTTTCTTT. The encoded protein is CASSNPTMNTEAFF. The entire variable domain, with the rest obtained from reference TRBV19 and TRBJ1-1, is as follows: DGGITQSPKYLFRKEGQNVTLSCEQNLNHDAMYWYRQDPGQGLRLIYYSQIVNDFQKGDIAEGYSVSREKKESFPLTVTSAQKNPTAFYLCASSNPTMNTEAFFGQGTRLTVV.

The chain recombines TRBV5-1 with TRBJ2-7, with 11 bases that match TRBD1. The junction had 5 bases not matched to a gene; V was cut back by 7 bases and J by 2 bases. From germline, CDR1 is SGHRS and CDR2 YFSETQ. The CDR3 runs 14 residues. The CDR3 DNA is TGCGCCAGCTCTTGGACAGGGGGCGCCTACGAGCAGTACTTC. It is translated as CASSWTGGAYEQYF.

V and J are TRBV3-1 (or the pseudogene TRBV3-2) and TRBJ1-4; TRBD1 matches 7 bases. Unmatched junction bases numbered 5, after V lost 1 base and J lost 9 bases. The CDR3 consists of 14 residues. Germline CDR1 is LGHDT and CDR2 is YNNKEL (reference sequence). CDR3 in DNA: TGTGCCAGCAGCCAAGTCGACAGGGCTCAAAAACTGTTTTTT. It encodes CASSQVDRAQKLFF.

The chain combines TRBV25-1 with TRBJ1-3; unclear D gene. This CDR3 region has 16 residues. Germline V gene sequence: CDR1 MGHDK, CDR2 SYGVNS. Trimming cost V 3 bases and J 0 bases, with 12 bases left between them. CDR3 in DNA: TGTGCCAGCAGTGATCAGATTACGTTCTCTGGAAACACCATATATTTT. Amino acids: CASSDQITFSGNTIYF.

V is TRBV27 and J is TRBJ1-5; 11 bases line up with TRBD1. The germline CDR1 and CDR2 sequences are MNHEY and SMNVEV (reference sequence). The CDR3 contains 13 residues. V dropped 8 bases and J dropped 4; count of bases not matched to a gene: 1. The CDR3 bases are TGTGCCAGCGGGACAGGGGGGAATCAGCCCCAGCATTTT. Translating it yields CASGTGGNQPQHF.

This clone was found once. The CDR3 DNA is TGTGCCAGCAGTGACAGGGGGCAATCTCAGCCCCAGCATTTT. Residues: CASSDRGQSQPQHF. This chain links TRBV2 with TRBJ1-5, with 8 bases that match TRBD1. This CDR3 has 14 residues. Germline trimming cut 3 bases from V and 6 bases from J; bases unmatched to any gene: 4. The germline V gene has CDR1 SNHLY and CDR2 FYNNEI.

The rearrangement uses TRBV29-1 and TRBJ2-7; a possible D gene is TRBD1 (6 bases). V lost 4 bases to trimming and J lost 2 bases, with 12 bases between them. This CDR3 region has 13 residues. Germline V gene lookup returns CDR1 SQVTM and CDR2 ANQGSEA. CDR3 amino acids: CSVGPGQPYEQYF. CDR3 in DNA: TGCAGCGTTGGACCTGGACAGCCCTACGAGCAGTACTTC.

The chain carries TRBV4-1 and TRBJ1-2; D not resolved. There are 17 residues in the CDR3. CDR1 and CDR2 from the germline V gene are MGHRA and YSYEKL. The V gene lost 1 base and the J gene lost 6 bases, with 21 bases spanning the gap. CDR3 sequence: CASSQGRARGLPDGYTF. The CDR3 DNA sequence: TGCGCCAGCAGCCAAGGACGGGCCCGGGGATTGCCGGATGGCTACACCTTC.

This CDR3 reads CSVRGQMGYGYTF. The CDR3 DNA sequence: TGCAGCGTTCGAGGACAGATGGGCTATGGCTACACCTTC. The V and J genes are TRBV29-1 and TRBJ1-2; possible D gene TRBD1, 6 bases. Germline loops: CDR1 SQVTM, CDR2 ANQGSEA. The CDR3 extends over 13 amino acids. Between the trimmed V and J ends, which lost 5 bases and 4 bases, there was a span of 14 bases.

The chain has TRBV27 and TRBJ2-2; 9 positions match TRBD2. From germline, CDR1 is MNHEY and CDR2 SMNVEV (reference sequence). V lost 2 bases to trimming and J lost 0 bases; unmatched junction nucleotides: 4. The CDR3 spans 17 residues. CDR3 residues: CASSLTAGGANTGELFF. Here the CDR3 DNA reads TGTGCCAGCAGTTTAACGGCGGGGGGGGCGAACACCGGGGAGCTGTTTTTT.

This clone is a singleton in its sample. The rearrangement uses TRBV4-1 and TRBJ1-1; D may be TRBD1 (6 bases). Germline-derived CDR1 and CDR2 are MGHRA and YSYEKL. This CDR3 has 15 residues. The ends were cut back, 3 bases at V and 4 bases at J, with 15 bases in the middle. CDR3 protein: CASSQGAGGRTEAFF. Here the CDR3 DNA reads TGCGCCAGCAGCCAGGGGGCGGGGGGGCGCACTGAAGCTTTCTTT.

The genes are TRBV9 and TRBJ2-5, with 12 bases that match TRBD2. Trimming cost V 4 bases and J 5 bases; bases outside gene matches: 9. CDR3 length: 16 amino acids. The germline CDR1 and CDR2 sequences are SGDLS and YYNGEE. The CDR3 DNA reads TGTGCCAGCAGCCCTAGCGGGGGGGCCCCCGGGGAGACCCAGTACTTC. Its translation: CASSPSGGAPGETQYF.

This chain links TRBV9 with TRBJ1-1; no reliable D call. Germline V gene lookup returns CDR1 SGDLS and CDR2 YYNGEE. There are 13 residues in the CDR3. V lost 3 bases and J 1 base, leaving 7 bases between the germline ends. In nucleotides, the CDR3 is TGTGCCAGCAGCGATTACACGAACACTGAAGCTTTCTTT. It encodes CASSDYTNTEAFF.

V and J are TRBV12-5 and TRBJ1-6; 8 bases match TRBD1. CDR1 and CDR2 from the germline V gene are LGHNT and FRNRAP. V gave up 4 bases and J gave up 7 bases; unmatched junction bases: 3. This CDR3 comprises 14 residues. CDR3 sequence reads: CASGWTGSNSPLHF. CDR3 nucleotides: TGTGCTAGTGGTTGGACAGGGTCGAATTCACCCCTCCACTTT.

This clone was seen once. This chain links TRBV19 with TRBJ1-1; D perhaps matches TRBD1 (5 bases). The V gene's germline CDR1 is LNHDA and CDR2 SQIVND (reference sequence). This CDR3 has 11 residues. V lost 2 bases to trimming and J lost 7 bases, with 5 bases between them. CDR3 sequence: CASSIRGEAFF. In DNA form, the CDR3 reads TGTGCCAGTAGTATAAGGGGTGAAGCTTTCTTT.

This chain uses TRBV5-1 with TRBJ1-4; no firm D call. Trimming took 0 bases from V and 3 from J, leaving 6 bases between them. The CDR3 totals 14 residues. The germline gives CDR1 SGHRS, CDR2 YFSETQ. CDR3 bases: TGCGCCAGCAGCTTGGGTAGCTCTAATGAAAAACTGTTTTTT. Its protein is CASSLGSSNEKLFF.

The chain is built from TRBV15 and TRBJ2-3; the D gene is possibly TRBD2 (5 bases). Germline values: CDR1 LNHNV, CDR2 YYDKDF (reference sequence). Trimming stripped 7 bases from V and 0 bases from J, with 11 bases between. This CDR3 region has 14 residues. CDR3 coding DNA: TGTGCCACCAAGAGCGGCCTGAGCACAGATACGCAGTATTTT. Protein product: CATKSGLSTDTQYF.

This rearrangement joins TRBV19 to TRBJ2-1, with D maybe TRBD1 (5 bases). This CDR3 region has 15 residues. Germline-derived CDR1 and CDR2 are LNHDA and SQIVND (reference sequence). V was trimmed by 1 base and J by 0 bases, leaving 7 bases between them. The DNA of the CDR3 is TGTGCCAGTAGTATAGCTAGGGGCTCCTACAATGAGCAGTTCTTC. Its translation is CASSIARGSYNEQFF. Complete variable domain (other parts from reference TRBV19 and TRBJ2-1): DGGITQSPKYLFRKEGQNVTLSCEQNLNHDAMYWYRQDPGQGLRLIYYSQIVNDFQKGDIAEGYSVSREKKESFPLTVTSAQKNPTAFYLCASSIARGSYNEQFFGPGTRLTVL.